This T cell receptor (beta chain) was sequenced for a study of prognosis after radiotherapy for stage I lung cancer. Study-wide findings and caveats: Shannon entropy (measured after stereotactic body radiation therapy) was lower in patients who went on to develop distant metastases. After stereotactic body radiation therapy, unique TCR clone counts dropped from a median of about 10,000 to 6,900.

This clonotype was seen more than once but under ten times. Its specificity is not known. With a much larger clone just one base away, this may be a read error. Blood was drawn (about 6 milliliters of peripheral blood) at each of two time points. Amplification of the TCR beta CDR3 (from genomic DNA) was done by two-round multiplex PCR. Amplification in first-round PCR relied on primers specific to each TRBV and TRBJ gene. Using its own MiXCR run on the multiplex PCR reads, TCRdb lists one record per CDR3 protein. The sample has around 19,000 distinct CDR3 sequences; roughly 45% are singletons. The V gene's germline CDR1 is DFQATT and CDR2 SNEGSKA (reference sequence). CDR3 length: 16 residues.

Sequencing used PBMCs, obtained before or after stereotactic body radiation therapy (not recorded which). The TCR sequence derives from a donor aged 50 or older with non-small cell lung cancer. This chain links TRBV20-1 with TRBJ2-5; 7 bases line up with TRBD2. The DNA for the CDR3 is TGCAGTGCTAGAGATTCCTCCGGGGGGAACCAAGAGACCCGGTACTTC. Its translation is CSARDSSGGNQETRYF.